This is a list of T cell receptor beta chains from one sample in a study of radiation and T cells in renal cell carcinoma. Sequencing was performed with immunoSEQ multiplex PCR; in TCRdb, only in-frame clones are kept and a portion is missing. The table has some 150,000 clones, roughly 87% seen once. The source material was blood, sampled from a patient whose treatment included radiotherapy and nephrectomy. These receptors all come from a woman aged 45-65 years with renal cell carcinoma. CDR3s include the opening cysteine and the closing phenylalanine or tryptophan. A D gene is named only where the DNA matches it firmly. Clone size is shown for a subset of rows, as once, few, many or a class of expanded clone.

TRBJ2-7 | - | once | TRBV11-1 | TGTGCCAGCAGCTTAGTCAGAGCTTACGAGCAGTACTTC | CASSLVRAYEQYF
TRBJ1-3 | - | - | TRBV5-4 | TGTGCCAGCAGCTTGGTTGGGGGGTCATTCAAAGAAACCATATATTTT | CASSLVGGSFKETIYF
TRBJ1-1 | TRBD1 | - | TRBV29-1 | TGCAGCGCCTCGACAGGGGGAGATACTGAAGCTTTCTTT | CSASTGGDTEAFF
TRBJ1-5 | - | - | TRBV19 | TGTGCCAGTAGTCCGATGGGAGGGATGGATCAGCCCCAGCATTTT | CASSPMGGMDQPQHF
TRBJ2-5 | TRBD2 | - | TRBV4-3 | TGCGCCAGCAGCCAAGGACTAGCGGGGGAAGAGACCCAGTACTTC | CASSQGLAGEETQYF
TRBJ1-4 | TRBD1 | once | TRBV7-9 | TGTGCCAGCAGCTTAGCCCTGGGGACAGCCATGAACCGTCCCGAAAAACTGTTTTTT | CASSLALGTAMNRPEKLFF
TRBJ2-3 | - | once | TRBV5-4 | TGTGCCAGCAGCCCCTGGACAGCCACAGATACGCAGTATTTT | CASSPWTATDTQYF
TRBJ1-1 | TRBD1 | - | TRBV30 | TGTGCCTGGAGTTCGGACAGGGTGGTGACTGAAGCTTTCTTT | CAWSSDRVVTEAFF
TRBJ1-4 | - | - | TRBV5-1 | TGCGCCAGCAGCTTGTACACAGGCAATGAAAAACTGTTTTTT | CASSLYTGNEKLFF
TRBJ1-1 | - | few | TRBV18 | TGTGCCAGCTCACCAACGCTTACAGTTGAAGCTTTCTTT | CASSPTLTVEAFF
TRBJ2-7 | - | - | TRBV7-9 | TGTGCCAGCAGCTTGTCGGGCCGTGGATCCTTCGAGCAGTACTTC | CASSLSGRGSFEQYF
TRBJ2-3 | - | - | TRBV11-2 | TGTGCCAGCAGCTTAGAGACTAGGAGTGATACGCAGTATTTT | CASSLETRSDTQYF
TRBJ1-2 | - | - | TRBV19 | TGTGCCAGTACCCCGCTCTATAAGGATGACTATGGCTACACCTTC | CASTPLYKDDYGYTF
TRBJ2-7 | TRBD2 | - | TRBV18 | TGTGCCAGCTCAATAACTAGCGGGGGTTTAAGCTCCTACGAGCAGTACTTC | CASSITSGGLSSYEQYF
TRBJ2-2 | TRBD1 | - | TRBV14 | TGTGCCAGCAGCCAAGAGGGCAGGGGGCCCGGGGAGCTGTTTTTT | CASSQEGRGPGELFF
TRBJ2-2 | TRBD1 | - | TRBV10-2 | TGCGCCAGCAGGCAGGGGGCGGACACCGGGGAGCTGTTTTTT | CASRQGADTGELFF
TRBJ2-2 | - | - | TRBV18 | TGTGCCAGCTCACCCGGAAATCCGAGGAACACCGGGGAGCTGTTTTTT | CASSPGNPRNTGELFF
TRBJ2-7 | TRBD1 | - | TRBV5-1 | TGCGCCAGCAGCCCCGGGACAGGGGATTCCTACGAGCAGTACTTC | CASSPGTGDSYEQYF
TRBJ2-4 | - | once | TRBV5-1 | TGCGCCAGCAGCTGGGGTGTAGGGTCTACAAACATTCAGTACTTC | CASSWGVGSTNIQYF
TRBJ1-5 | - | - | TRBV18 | TGTGCCAGCTCACCAGGTAATCAGCCCCAGCATTTT | CASSPGNQPQHF
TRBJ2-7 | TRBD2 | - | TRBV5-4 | TGTGCCAGCAGCTTCCCCGGGGGGGGCCGCGAGCAGTACTTC | CASSFPGGGREQYF
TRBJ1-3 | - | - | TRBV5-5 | TGTGCCAGCAGCTTTGGGGCAGATGGAAACACCATATATTTT | CASSFGADGNTIYF
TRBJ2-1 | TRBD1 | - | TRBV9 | TGTGCCAGCAGCGTAGGGCCAGGGGGCGTGGGCTACAATGAGCAGTTCTTC | CASSVGPGGVGYNEQFF
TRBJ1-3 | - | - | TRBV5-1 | TGCGCCAGCAGGCCAGGGGAAGGTACTGGAAACACCATATATTTT | CASRPGEGTGNTIYF
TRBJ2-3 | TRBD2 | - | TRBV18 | TGTGCCAGCTCACGTGGTAATAGCGGGAAGAAAGATACGCAGTATTTT | CASSRGNSGKKDTQYF
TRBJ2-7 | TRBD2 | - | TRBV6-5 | TGTGCCAGCAGTCAACAGCGGGACTACGAGCAGTACTTC | CASSQQRDYEQYF
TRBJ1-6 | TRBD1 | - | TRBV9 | TGTGCCAGCAGCGCAGGACAGGCCTACGGAAAAGTATCACCCCTCCACTTT | CASSAGQAYGKVSPLHF
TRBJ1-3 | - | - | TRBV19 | TGTGCCAGTAGTATGGGGGGGCCTGGAAACACCATATATTTT | CASSMGGPGNTIYF
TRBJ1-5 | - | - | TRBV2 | TGTGCCAGCAGTTCGGACGGTAGCAATCAGCCCCAGCATTTT | CASSSDGSNQPQHF
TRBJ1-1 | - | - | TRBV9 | TGTGCCAGCAGCTCATTGACGGCGAACACTGAAGCTTTCTTT | CASSSLTANTEAFF
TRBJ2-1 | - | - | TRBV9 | TGTGCCAGCAGCGCGGCAGGGACCTACAATGAGCAGTTCTTC | CASSAAGTYNEQFF
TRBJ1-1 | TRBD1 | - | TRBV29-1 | TGCAGCGTTGAGGGAAGACAGGGGGCTACCGAAGCTTTCTTT | CSVEGRQGATEAFF
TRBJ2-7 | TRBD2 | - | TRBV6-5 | TGTGCCAGCAGTTACGGACTAGCGGAGGGACCGTACGAGCAGTACTTC | CASSYGLAEGPYEQYF
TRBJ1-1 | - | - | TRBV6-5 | TGTGCCAGCAGTTACTCGAGGGGCCTGAACACTGAAGCTTTCTTT | CASSYSRGLNTEAFF
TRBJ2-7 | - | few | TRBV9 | TGTGCCAGCAGCGGAGACGGCTACGAGCAGTACTTC | CASSGDGYEQYF
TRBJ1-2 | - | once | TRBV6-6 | TGTGCCAGCAGACTTGACAGCGACCCCTCTAACTATGGCTACACCTTC | CASRLDSDPSNYGYTF
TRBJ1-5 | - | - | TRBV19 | TGTGCCAGTAGTAACTGGGGGGCAGATAGCAATCAGCCCCAGCATTTT | CASSNWGADSNQPQHF
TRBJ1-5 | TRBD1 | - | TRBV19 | TGTGCCAGCAGTATACTGGGACAGAATCAGCCCCAGCATTTT | CASSILGQNQPQHF
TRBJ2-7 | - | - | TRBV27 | TGTGCCAGCAGTTTAGTTGCCGGACGGAGTATCTACGAGCAGTACTTC | CASSLVAGRSIYEQYF
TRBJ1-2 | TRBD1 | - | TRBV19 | TGTGCCAGTAGTGTGGGACAGGGGGCCCATCTCCCCTATGGCTACACCTTC | CASSVGQGAHLPYGYTF
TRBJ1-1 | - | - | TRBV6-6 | TGTGCCAGCAGTTCAGTGGGAACTGAAGCTTTCTTT | CASSSVGTEAFF
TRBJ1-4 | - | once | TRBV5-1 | TGCGCCAGCAGCTTGGCAGCTGCAACTAATGAAAAACTGTTTTTT | CASSLAAATNEKLFF
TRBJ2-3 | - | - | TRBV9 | TGTGCCAGCAGCGTAGGAAAAGGCGACTCTCAGTATTTT | CASSVGKGDSQYF
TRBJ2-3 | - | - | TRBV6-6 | TGTGCCAGCAGTTATGGACCGACAGATACGCAGTATTTT | CASSYGPTDTQYF